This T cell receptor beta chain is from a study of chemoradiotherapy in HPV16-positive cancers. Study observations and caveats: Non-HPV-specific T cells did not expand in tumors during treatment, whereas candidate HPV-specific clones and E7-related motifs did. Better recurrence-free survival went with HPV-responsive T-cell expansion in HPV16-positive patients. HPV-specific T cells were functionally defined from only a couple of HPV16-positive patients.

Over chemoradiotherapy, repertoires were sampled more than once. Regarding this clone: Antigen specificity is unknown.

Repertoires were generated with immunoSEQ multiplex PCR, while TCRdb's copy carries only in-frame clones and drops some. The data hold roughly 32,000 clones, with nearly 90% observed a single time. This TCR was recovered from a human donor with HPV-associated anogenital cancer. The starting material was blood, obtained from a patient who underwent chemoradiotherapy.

The CDR3 DNA reads TGCGCCAGCAGCCAAGGGCGAGCGGGAGGTCTCTACAATGAGCAGTTCTTC. This codes for CASSQGRAGGLYNEQFF. The chain couples TRBV4-3 to TRBJ2-1; 9 positions match TRBD2. CDR3 length equals 17 residues. The germline CDR1 and CDR2 sequences are LGHNA and YSLEER. V shed 1 base, J shed 3 bases, and the junction held 7 bases outside the gene matches.